The clone carrying this T cell receptor beta chain was seen a few times. TCRdb's table, derived via immunoSEQ multiplex PCR, lists solely in-frame clones and lacks some. The table lists about 280,000 clones, approximately 88% of them singletons. This sample is drawn from a study of blood T cell repertoires in COVID-19. Study as a whole: Whether acute or convalescent, the COVID-19 samples came from the United States, Italy and Spain. T cells, B-cell-depleted T cells, or PBMCs supplied cDNA or gDNA.

Individuals drawn from some 25 US areas were roughly 18 to 89 years old. The sequence was collected from a young woman who had recovered from COVID-19. The sample comprised PBMCs or T cells enriched from blood (not recorded which).

In DNA, the CDR3 is TGCGCCAGCGGCCAAACGAGCGATCCAAACGAGCAGTACTTC. Translation: CASGQTSDPNEQYF. The chain couples TRBV5-1 to TRBJ2-7; D is unresolved. From germline, CDR1 is SGHRS and CDR2 YFSETQ. The CDR3 has 14 amino acids. Trimming removed 7 bases at V and 5 bases at J, with 19 bases between.